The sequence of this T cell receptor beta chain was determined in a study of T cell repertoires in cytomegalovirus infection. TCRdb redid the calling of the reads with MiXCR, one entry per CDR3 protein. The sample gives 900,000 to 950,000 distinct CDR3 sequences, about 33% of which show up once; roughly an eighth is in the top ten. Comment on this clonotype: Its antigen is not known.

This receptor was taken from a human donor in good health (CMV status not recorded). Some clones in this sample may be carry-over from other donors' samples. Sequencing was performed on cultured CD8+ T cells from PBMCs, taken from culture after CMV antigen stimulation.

As DNA, the CDR3 is TGTGCCAGCAGCTTAGCGCGGGGAGGGGCAACTAATGAAAAACTGTTTTTT. Translation: CASSLARGGATNEKLFF. J is TRBJ1-4 and V is TRBV7-6; perhaps TRBD1 as D (5 bases). V was cut by 0 bases and J by 0 bases, with 11 bases left in between. Germline-derived CDR1 and CDR2 are SGHVS and FNYEAQ. The CDR3 is 17 residues long.